This entry lists 24 T cell receptor beta chains sequenced from one sample in a study of blood T cell repertoires in COVID-19. Clones were sequenced by immunoSEQ multiplex PCR, and TCRdb holds only the in-frame ones, with some missing. The table records around 270,000 clones, roughly 91% of them present only once. The sequencing sample was made of peripheral blood. The receptors derive from a man aged 40-49 years with acute or convalescent COVID-19.

The chain is built from TRBV12-3 or TRBV12-4 and TRBJ2-3; D is unresolved. V lost 3 bases and J lost 9, with 13 bases in between. The CDR3 contains 13 residues. The CDR3 nucleotides are TGTGCCAGCAGTTTTAAAGAGAGGTGGACGCAGTATTTT. Translation gives CASSFKERWTQYF.

This clone was seen only once. At one end, the junction sequence differs from germline, possibly due to a read error. This sequence joins TRBV19 and TRBJ2-3; D is possibly TRBD1 (5 bases). Per the germline V gene, CDR1 is LNHDA and CDR2 is SQIVND (reference sequence). The CDR3 extends over 13 amino acids. CDR3 sequence (DNA): TGTGCCAGTAGTATTAGGGATACAGGTACGCAGTATTTT. Protein: CASSIRDTGTQYF.

The gene calls are TRBV6-5 and TRBJ1-2, with 7 bases matching TRBD1. This CDR3 is built from 14 residues. Per the germline V gene, CDR1 is MNHEY and CDR2 is SVGAGI. With 2 bases clipped from V and 4 bases from J, the junction kept 4 bases outside the gene matches. DNA for the CDR3: TGTGCCAGCAGTTACGCGGACAGGCCCTATGGCTACACCTTC. As protein: CASSYADRPYGYTF.

CDR3 region: CAISITGTDYGYTF. CDR3 bases: TGTGCCATCAGTATAACAGGGACAGACTATGGCTACACCTTC. J is TRBJ1-2 and V is TRBV10-3; 7 nucleotides align to TRBD1. Unmatched junction bases numbered 6, after V lost 5 bases and J lost 3 bases. The germline gives CDR1 ENHRY, CDR2 SYGVKD. The CDR3 is made up of 14 amino acids.

This clone was detected only once. This chain joins TRBV10-2 and TRBJ1-2; 7 bases match TRBD1. J lost 8 bases, V lost 10 bases, and 10 bases had no gene match. Germline CDR1 and CDR2: WSHSY and SAAADI. This CDR3 contains 12 residues. Here the CDR3 DNA reads TGCGCCACCCGGGGGGGGACAGAAGGCTACACCTTC. Its translation: CATRGGTEGYTF.

The chain carries TRBV19 and TRBJ2-2; 9 bases are a match to TRBD1. J lost 7 bases, V lost 4 bases, and 7 bases had no gene match. Germline V gives CDR1 LNHDA, CDR2 SQIVND (reference sequence). The CDR3 covers 15 residues. The DNA of the CDR3 is TGTGCCAGTAGTAGGCGGACAGGGGCCGGCGGGGAGCTGTTTTTT. It translates to CASSRRTGAGGELFF.

The chain employs TRBV19 and TRBJ1-5; D is ambiguous. V dropped 3 bases and J dropped 2 bases, with 11 bases sitting between them. Germline CDR1 reads LNHDA; CDR2 reads SQIVND (reference sequence). CDR3 length: 15 amino acids. CDR3 sequence: CASSMVGGGNQPQHF. The CDR3 nucleotides are TGTGCCAGTAGTATGGTAGGTGGAGGCAATCAGCCCCAGCATTTT.

This clone was observed a few times. V gene TRBV5-6 combines with J gene TRBJ1-3; TRBD1 might be the D (5 bases). V was pared by 4 bases and J by 2 bases, with 10 bases between. The germline V gene encodes CDR1 SGHDT and CDR2 YYEEEE. The CDR3 loop spans 14 amino acids. The CDR3 is CASSLRGPGNTIYF. The CDR3 DNA reads TGTGCCAGCAGCCTGCGGGGACCTGGAAACACCATATATTTT.

This clone was observed a handful of times. The V gene is TRBV7-9, the J gene TRBJ1-1; D is unclear. The CDR3 consists of 13 residues. Trimming shortened V by 5 bases and J by 6 bases, and 13 bases separated the two germline ends. Germline loops: CDR1 SEHNR, CDR2 FQNEAQ (reference sequence). The CDR3 DNA reads TGTGCCAGCAGCCCCCCAGGAAGGTCTGAAGCTTTCTTT. Protein: CASSPPGRSEAFF.

The gene calls are TRBV2 and TRBJ1-5, with TRBD1 as a possible D gene (5 bases). The V gene lost 4 bases and the J gene lost 9 bases, with 7 bases spanning the gap. There are 11 residues in the CDR3. Germline V gives CDR1 SNHLY, CDR2 FYNNEI. As DNA, the CDR3 is TGTGCCAGCAGTGGCGGGGGGCCCCAGCATTTT. Its protein is CASSGGGPQHF.

J is TRBJ2-5 and V is TRBV6-2 or TRBV6-3; TRBD1 agrees at 9 bases. The CDR3 contains 14 residues. CDR1 is MNHEY, CDR2 SVGEGT, per germline. V shed 5 bases, J shed 5 bases, and the junction held 6 bases outside the gene matches. CDR3 DNA sequence: TGTGCCAGCAGTACCCACAGGGGGCTGGAGACCCAGTACTTC. Residues: CASSTHRGLETQYF.

J is TRBJ1-1 and V is TRBV12-5; TRBD1 might be the D (5 bases). CDR3 length: 15 residues. CDR1 is LGHNT and CDR2 is FRNRAP in the germline V gene. The germline V and J ends were trimmed by 4 bases and 0 bases, with 12 bases remaining between them. In DNA form, the CDR3 reads TGTGCTAGTGGTTGGACACAGTTTATGAACACTGAAGCTTTCTTT. It specifies CASGWTQFMNTEAFF.

The rearrangement uses TRBV12-5 and TRBJ2-7; no reliable D call. The CDR3 extends over 11 amino acids. Per the germline V gene, CDR1 is LGHNT and CDR2 is FRNRAP. Deletions cut 6 bases from V and 4 bases from J, with 7 bases between. CDR3 region: CASGSLYEQYF. CDR3 sequence (DNA): TGTGCTAGTGGATCCCTTTACGAGCAGTACTTC.

The chain recombines TRBV7-8 with TRBJ1-1; possibly TRBD1 for D (6 bases). The V end was cut by 7 bases, the J end by 6 bases, with 18 bases between. This CDR3 comprises 14 residues. Germline V lookup: CDR1 SGHVS, CDR2 FQNEAQ. As DNA, the CDR3 is TGTGCCAGCACTGTACAGGGAGGGGTGGCTGAAGCTTTCTTT. Residues: CASTVQGGVAEAFF.

J is TRBJ1-2 and V is TRBV20-1; D not resolved. The CDR3 runs to 12 residues. The germline V gene encodes CDR1 DFQATT and CDR2 SNEGSKA (reference sequence). V lost 3 bases and J 8 bases, leaving 13 bases between the germline ends. As DNA, the CDR3 is TGCAGTGCTAGTTTGTCTGGTGGCGGCTACACCTTC. It specifies CSASLSGGGYTF.

V and J are TRBV7-9 and TRBJ1-3; D is unresolved. V lost 2 bases to trimming and J lost 2 bases, with 4 bases between them. Germline CDR1 is SEHNR and CDR2 is FQNEAQ (reference sequence). The CDR3 is 13 residues long. The CDR3 nucleotides are TGTGCCAGCAGCTTATACACTGGAAACACCATATATTTT. This sequence encodes CASSLYTGNTIYF. Complete variable domain (other parts from reference TRBV7-9 and TRBJ1-3): DTGVSQNPRHKITKRGQNVTFRCDPISEHNRLYWYRQTLGQGPEFLTYFQNEAQLEKSRLLSDRFSAERPKGSFSTLEIQRTEQGDSAMYLCASSLYTGNTIYFGEGSWLTVV.

The chain joins TRBV2 to TRBJ1-2; 7 bases match TRBD1. This CDR3 region has 14 residues. Germline V gene lookup returns CDR1 SNHLY and CDR2 FYNNEI. The J segment lost 7 bases and the V segment lost 6 bases, leaving 11 bases of the junction unmatched. CDR3 DNA sequence: TGTGCCAGCAGACCCGGACAGGTCGGGGTTGGCTACACCTTC. The encoded protein is CASRPGQVGVGYTF.

The V call is TRBV12-5, the J call TRBJ1-1; no firm D call. The CDR3 sequence is 13 residues long. Trimming removed 6 bases from V and 0 bases from J, with 8 bases in between. The germline gives CDR1 LGHNT, CDR2 FRNRAP. DNA of the CDR3: TGTGCTAGTGGCTTAAATATGAACACTGAAGCTTTCTTT. It yields the protein CASGLNMNTEAFF. The full variable domain, in which reference TRBV12-5 and TRBJ1-1 provide the parts outside the CDR3, is DARVTQTPRHKVTEMGQEVTMRCQPILGHNTVFWYRQTMMQGLELLAYFRNRAPLDDSGMPKDRFSAEMPDATLATLKIQPSEPRDSAVYFCASGLNMNTEAFFGQGTRLTVV.

This chain links TRBV5-8 with TRBJ1-1, with unresolved D. Germline V CDR1 and CDR2: SGHTS, YDEGEE. The CDR3 consists of 13 residues. Trimming took 3 bases from V and 5 from J, leaving 11 bases between them. CDR3 sequence: CASSWARVTEAFF. The CDR3 DNA reads TGTGCCAGCAGCTGGGCGAGGGTGACTGAAGCTTTCTTT. The entire variable domain, with the rest obtained from reference TRBV5-8 and TRBJ1-1, is as follows: EAGVTQSPTHLIKTRGQQATLRCSPISGHTSVYWYQQALGLGLQFLLWYDEGEERNRGNFPPRFSGRQFPNYSSELNVNALELEDSALYLCASSWARVTEAFFGQGTRLTVV.

The chain combines TRBV7-9 with TRBJ2-3; D not resolved. The ends were cut back, 5 bases at V and 5 bases at J, with 14 bases in the middle. This CDR3 is 14 amino acids long. CDR1 is SEHNR, CDR2 FQNEAQ, per germline (reference sequence). This CDR3 is CASSIMGPEDTQYF. CDR3 bases: TGTGCCAGCAGCATTATGGGCCCCGAAGATACGCAGTATTTT.

This chain links TRBV18 with TRBJ2-2; D gene uncertain. Germline CDR1 and CDR2: KGHSH and LQKENI. CDR3 size: 20 residues. The V end was cut by 3 bases, the J end by 0 bases, with 23 bases between. The CDR3 sequence is CASSPTPPDIFFTNTGELFF. In nucleotides, the CDR3 is TGTGCCAGCTCACCCACCCCACCCGACATATTTTTCACGAACACCGGGGAGCTGTTTTTT.

The chain has TRBV24-1 and TRBJ1-5, with 9 positions matching TRBD1. The V gene end was trimmed by 2 bases and the J gene end by 2 bases; junction bases not matched to a gene: 3. Germline lookup yields CDR1 KGHDR and CDR2 SFDVKD. The length of the CDR3 is 16 residues. The CDR3 loop is CATSDSGQGGNQPQHF. The CDR3 DNA is TGTGCCACCAGTGATTCGGGACAGGGAGGCAATCAGCCCCAGCATTTT.

This chain connects TRBV11-2 to TRBJ1-2; the D gene is possibly TRBD1 (5 bases). Germline-derived CDR1 and CDR2 are SGHAT and FQNNGV. The V end lost 6 bases, the J end lost 3 bases, and 11 bases lay between the germline ends. This CDR3 is built from 13 residues. The CDR3 DNA sequence: TGTGCCAGCAGTCCCGGGGGTGACTATGGCTACACCTTC. Its protein is CASSPGGDYGYTF.

The rearrangement uses TRBV5-4 and TRBJ1-2, with D perhaps TRBD1 (5 bases). This CDR3 is 13 amino acids long. The V end lost 5 bases, the J end lost 0 bases, and 8 bases lay between the germline ends. The germline CDR1 and CDR2 sequences are SGHNT and YYREEE (reference sequence). Written as DNA, the CDR3 is TGTGCCAGCAGAGGGGTTTCTAACTATGGCTACACCTTC. Its translation is CASRGVSNYGYTF.